Sequencing of this T cell receptor (beta chain) was carried out in a study of CD8 T cells in ankylosing spondylitis. Study-wide results and caveats: Certain motif variants had earlier appeared in reactive arthritis synovial fluid and blood. Reportedly, significant enrichment of disease-linked clones occurred in matched ankylosing spondylitis synovial fluid. Roughly 8 highly homologous variants formed a TCR beta motif that appeared characteristic of ankylosing spondylitis blood. Disease-linked clones displayed a CD8+ phenotype and appeared relatively rarely in peripheral blood.

This clonotype appeared many times. The antigen is not known. V was clipped by 4 bases and J by 0 bases, with 12 bases between them. The CDR3 length is 15 residues. Germline V CDR1 and CDR2: DFQATT, SNEGSKA (reference sequence). In TCRdb, the 5' RACE reads were re-called with MiXCR into one record per CDR3 protein. The sample consists of about 200,000 distinct CDR3 sequences, about 7% of them appearing once. Material: blood, either unsorted or a sorted T cell fraction (not recorded which). The chain joins TRBV20-1 to TRBJ2-2; no clear D gene. The source is a male donor with ankylosing spondylitis. The CDR3 DNA reads as TGCAGTGCTACAGGAAACCCAGCGAACACCGGGGAGCTGTTTTTT. Protein product: CSATGNPANTGELFF.